What follows are 6 T cell receptor beta chains derived from one specimen sequenced in a study of shared clonotypes between healthy human individuals. The repertoire was sequenced with immunoSEQ multiplex PCR; TCRdb's copy has only in-frame clones and lacks some. The sample lists about 480,000 clones, 75% to 85% occurring once. Source material: PBMCs. The receptors originated from a woman in her forties in good health. Some clones in this sample may be carry-over from other donors' samples.

The J gene is TRBJ1-3, the V gene TRBV7-2; 11 bases line up with TRBD1. The CDR3 is made up of 15 amino acids. With 5 bases clipped from V and 4 bases from J, the junction kept 4 bases outside the gene matches. Germline lookup yields CDR1 SGHTA and CDR2 FQGNSA. CDR3 bases: TGTGCCAGCAGCAAACGGACAGGGGGCGGAAACACCATATATTTT. It translates to CASSKRTGGGNTIYF.

The chain joins TRBV5-1 to TRBJ2-3; 9 bases are a match to TRBD2. Germline CDR1 SGHRS, CDR2 YFSETQ. Trimming removed 0 bases from V and 3 bases from J; junction bases left unmatched: 5. This CDR3 region has 16 residues. The CDR3 bases are TGCGCCAGCAGCTTGGAATTAGCGGGAGATACAGATACGCAGTATTTT. Its protein is CASSLELAGDTDTQYF.

This chain links TRBV20-1 with TRBJ2-7; D gene uncertain. The CDR3 spans 11 residues. Germline loops: CDR1 DFQATT, CDR2 SNEGSKA (reference sequence). V was clipped by 2 bases and J by 7 bases, with 9 bases between them. CDR3 sequence: CSARIVGEQYF. DNA for the CDR3: TGCAGTGCTAGAATCGTCGGAGAGCAGTACTTC.

V and J are TRBV7-2 and TRBJ2-7; D uncertain. The CDR3 length is 15 residues. CDR1 is SGHTA, CDR2 FQGNSA, per germline. V was pared by 2 bases and J by 1 base, with 12 bases between. Here the CDR3 reads CASSLREKVSYEQYF. CDR3 DNA sequence: TGTGCCAGCAGCTTAAGGGAAAAAGTATCCTACGAGCAGTACTTC.

V usage is TRBV20-1 and J usage is TRBJ2-2, with D tentatively TRBD1 (5 bases). Germline V lookup: CDR1 DFQATT, CDR2 SNEGSKA (reference sequence). Between the trimmed V and J ends, which lost 8 bases and 7 bases, there was a span of 11 bases. This CDR3 comprises 11 residues. The CDR3 coding sequence is TGCAGTATCCGGACATTCGGGGAGCTGTTTTTT. It encodes CSIRTFGELFF.

The gene calls are TRBV10-2 and TRBJ2-7; D may correspond to TRBD1 or TRBD2 (7 bases each). Germline V gene data show CDR1 as WSHSY and CDR2 as SAAADI. The CDR3 has 16 residues. V lost 1 base, J lost 2 bases, and 15 bases lay in between. CDR3 bases: TGCGCCAGCAGTGAGTGGGAGGGGGCGAAAACCTACGAGCAGTACTTC. Translated: CASSEWEGAKTYEQYF.